Described below is a single T cell receptor (beta chain) sequence and its context. This CDR3 is 15 amino acids long. With 8 bases removed from V and 1 base from J, the gap between germline ends came to 16 bases. In germline, CDR1 is MNHEY, CDR2 SMNVEV (reference sequence). These data are taken from a study of blood T cell repertoires in COVID-19. Across the whole study: The United States, Italy and Spain provided the acute and convalescent COVID-19 samples.

Sequencing was performed with immunoSEQ multiplex PCR; in TCRdb, only in-frame clones are kept and a portion is missing. The table lists approximately 150,000 clones, around 80% of them singletons. The chain employs TRBV27 and TRBJ2-3; weak D call: TRBD2 (6 bases). The sequencing sample was made of PBMCs or T cells enriched from blood (not recorded which). The source of this sequence is a man between 65 and 85 years old who had been exposed to COVID-19. The CDR3 DNA is TGTGCCAGCGCCGGGGGACCTCCGGGCACAGATACGCAGTATTTT. Translated, it gives CASAGGPPGTDTQYF.